A selection of T cell receptor beta chains follows, all from one sample in a study of blood T cell repertoires in COVID-19. Only in-frame clones appear in the TCRdb table, and some are missing; sequencing was by immunoSEQ multiplex PCR. The sample includes roughly 30,000 clones, 87% of them seen just once. The sample taken for sequencing was peripheral blood. Receptor source: a human donor in a cohort sampled during active COVID-19. The CDR3 runs from the conserved cysteine through the conserved F or W. Fields, in order: D gene, J gene, V gene, clone size, CDR3 protein, CDR3 DNA. The D gene is left open where the match is weak. Expanded clones are given a class, and other clones once, few, many or no size at all.

D gene: .; J gene: TRBJ2-3; V gene: TRBV29-1; clone size: .; CDR3 protein: CSGRVGDTQYF; CDR3 DNA: TGCAGCGGGCGGGTGGGAGATACGCAGTATTTT
D gene: TRBD1; J gene: TRBJ2-7; V gene: TRBV5-6; clone size: few; CDR3 protein: CASSLDLGTGRNEQYF; CDR3 DNA: TGTGCCAGCAGCTTAGACTTGGGGACAGGGAGAAACGAGCAGTACTTC
D gene: .; J gene: TRBJ1-2; V gene: TRBV7-9; clone size: .; CDR3 protein: CASSFAGGGDNYGYTF; CDR3 DNA: TGTGCCAGCAGCTTCGCGGGCGGGGGGGATAACTATGGCTACACCTTC
D gene: TRBD2; J gene: TRBJ2-5; V gene: TRBV5-5; clone size: .; CDR3 protein: CASSGSLAGVETQYF; CDR3 DNA: TGTGCCAGCAGCGGGTCACTAGCGGGCGTAGAGACCCAGTACTTC
D gene: TRBD2; J gene: TRBJ2-2; V gene: TRBV3-1/TRBV3-2; clone size: .; CDR3 protein: CASSPGLGLNTGELFF; CDR3 DNA: TGTGCCAGCAGCCCCGGACTAGGCCTGAACACCGGGGAGCTGTTTTTT
D gene: TRBD1; J gene: TRBJ1-2; V gene: TRBV6-1; clone size: .; CDR3 protein: CASSETQGARVDGYTF; CDR3 DNA: TGTGCCAGCAGTGAAACTCAGGGGGCACGGGTTGATGGCTACACCTTC
D gene: .; J gene: TRBJ1-1; V gene: TRBV5-4; clone size: few; CDR3 protein: CASSSKTGQREAFF; CDR3 DNA: TGTGCCAGCAGCTCAAAGACTGGACAGAGAGAAGCTTTCTTT
D gene: .; J gene: TRBJ1-2; V gene: TRBV15; clone size: .; CDR3 protein: CATSRGRAGVAAGYTF; CDR3 DNA: TGTGCCACCAGCAGGGGCAGGGCGGGGGTAGCGGCTGGCTACACCTTC
D gene: .; J gene: TRBJ2-7; V gene: TRBV11-1; clone size: .; CDR3 protein: CASSPKGDPYEQYF; CDR3 DNA: TGTGCCAGCAGCCCAAAGGGGGACCCCTACGAGCAGTACTTC
D gene: .; J gene: TRBJ1-4; V gene: TRBV7-3; clone size: .; CDR3 protein: CASSSYPGPANEKLFF; CDR3 DNA: TGTGCCAGCAGTTCCTACCCTGGTCCGGCTAATGAAAAACTGTTTTTT
D gene: TRBD2; J gene: TRBJ2-2; V gene: TRBV9; clone size: .; CDR3 protein: CASSVSGGQYTGELFF; CDR3 DNA: TGTGCCAGCAGCGTATCGGGGGGGCAGTACACCGGGGAGCTGTTTTTT
D gene: TRBD2; J gene: TRBJ2-3; V gene: TRBV11-2; clone size: .; CDR3 protein: CASSLSASGTDTQYF; CDR3 DNA: TGTGCCAGCAGCTTGTCGGCTAGCGGGACAGATACGCAGTATTTT
D gene: TRBD2; J gene: TRBJ2-1; V gene: TRBV5-1; clone size: once; CDR3 protein: CASSQGREDSEQFF; CDR3 DNA: TGCGCCAGCAGCCAAGGGCGGGAGGATAGTGAGCAGTTCTTC
D gene: .; J gene: TRBJ2-2; V gene: TRBV14; clone size: .; CDR3 protein: CASSQDMGSRTGELFF; CDR3 DNA: TGTGCCAGCAGCCAAGATATGGGGAGTCGGACCGGGGAGCTGTTTTTT
D gene: TRBD1; J gene: TRBJ2-1; V gene: TRBV5-1; clone size: .; CDR3 protein: CASSLGTGVYEQFF; CDR3 DNA: TGCGCCAGCAGCCTCGGGACAGGGGTCTATGAGCAGTTCTTC
D gene: .; J gene: TRBJ2-4; V gene: TRBV4-1; clone size: .; CDR3 protein: CASSLTVAGRAKNIQYF; CDR3 DNA: TGCGCCAGCAGCCTCACCGTGGCGGGGAGGGCCAAAAACATTCAGTACTTC
D gene: .; J gene: TRBJ2-1; V gene: TRBV6-2/TRBV6-3; clone size: .; CDR3 protein: CASSYKNEQFF; CDR3 DNA: TGTGCCAGCAGTTATAAAAATGAGCAGTTCTTC
D gene: .; J gene: TRBJ2-7; V gene: TRBV5-1; clone size: .; CDR3 protein: CASSRESTTYEQYF; CDR3 DNA: TGCGCCAGCAGCAGGGAGTCGACAACCTACGAGCAGTACTTC
D gene: .; J gene: TRBJ2-3; V gene: TRBV7-6; clone size: .; CDR3 protein: CASSYAGTGDTQYF; CDR3 DNA: TGTGCCAGCAGCTATGCGGGGACTGGGGATACGCAGTATTTT
D gene: TRBD1; J gene: TRBJ1-1; V gene: TRBV7-9; clone size: .; CDR3 protein: CASSLWTGDWITEAFF; CDR3 DNA: TGTGCCAGCAGCTTATGGACAGGGGACTGGATCACTGAAGCTTTCTTT
D gene: .; J gene: TRBJ1-1; V gene: TRBV5-5; clone size: .; CDR3 protein: CASSFSIMNTEAFF; CDR3 DNA: TGTGCCAGCAGCTTCTCTATCATGAACACTGAAGCTTTCTTT
D gene: .; J gene: TRBJ1-2; V gene: TRBV12-3/TRBV12-4; clone size: .; CDR3 protein: CASSFMTEGYTF; CDR3 DNA: TGTGCCAGCAGTTTTATGACGGAGGGCTACACCTTC
D gene: TRBD2; J gene: TRBJ2-5; V gene: TRBV11-2; clone size: .; CDR3 protein: CASSWEAGEGTQYF; CDR3 DNA: TGTGCCAGCAGCTGGGAAGCGGGAGAGGGGACCCAGTACTTC
D gene: .; J gene: TRBJ1-2; V gene: TRBV6-2/TRBV6-3; clone size: .; CDR3 protein: CASSRTWTGGYTF; CDR3 DNA: TGTGCCAGCAGTCGAACTTGGACGGGGGGCTACACCTTC
D gene: .; J gene: TRBJ1-6; V gene: TRBV5-1; clone size: few; CDR3 protein: CASSPRAAEGISPLHF; CDR3 DNA: TGCGCCAGCAGCCCGCGCGCGGCAGAAGGAATTTCACCCCTCCACTTT
D gene: .; J gene: TRBJ1-2; V gene: TRBV18; clone size: .; CDR3 protein: CASSQQTNYGYTF; CDR3 DNA: TGTGCCAGCTCACAACAGACCAACTATGGCTACACCTTC
D gene: TRBD1; J gene: TRBJ2-1; V gene: TRBV6-4; clone size: .; CDR3 protein: CASSVRTGYEQFF; CDR3 DNA: TGTGCCAGCAGTGTGCGGACAGGGTATGAGCAGTTCTTC
D gene: TRBD1; J gene: TRBJ2-3; V gene: TRBV18; clone size: .; CDR3 protein: CASSPTQGPDTQYF; CDR3 DNA: TGTGCCAGCTCACCAACACAGGGGCCAGATACGCAGTATTTT
D gene: .; J gene: TRBJ2-5; V gene: TRBV5-1; clone size: .; CDR3 protein: CASSLGRTQIQETQYF; CDR3 DNA: TGCGCCAGCAGCTTGGGGAGGACCCAGATCCAAGAGACCCAGTACTTC
D gene: .; J gene: TRBJ2-7; V gene: TRBV27; clone size: .; CDR3 protein: CASSATSSSYEQYF; CDR3 DNA: TGTGCCAGCAGTGCGACTAGTAGCTCCTACGAGCAGTACTTC
D gene: .; J gene: TRBJ2-3; V gene: TRBV2; clone size: once; CDR3 protein: CASTPLGGVGTQYF; CDR3 DNA: TGTGCCAGCACTCCCTTGGGGGGTGTGGGTACGCAGTATTTT
D gene: .; J gene: TRBJ2-3; V gene: TRBV18; clone size: .; CDR3 protein: CASSPKVQAPTDTQYF; CDR3 DNA: TGTGCCAGCTCACCAAAGGTACAGGCGCCCACAGATACGCAGTATTTT
D gene: TRBD1; J gene: TRBJ1-2; V gene: TRBV18; clone size: once; CDR3 protein: CASSLLTGDSNGYTF; CDR3 DNA: TGTGCCAGCTCACTTTTAACAGGGGATTCTAATGGCTACACCTTC
D gene: TRBD2; J gene: TRBJ2-7; V gene: TRBV5-1; clone size: .; CDR3 protein: CASSSTSGNFVEQYF; CDR3 DNA: TGCGCCAGCAGCTCTACTAGCGGGAACTTCGTCGAGCAGTACTTC
D gene: .; J gene: TRBJ2-7; V gene: TRBV3-1/TRBV3-2; clone size: medium-sized; CDR3 protein: CASSQGPVGGAYEQYF; CDR3 DNA: TGTGCCAGCAGCCAAGGACCTGTTGGGGGCGCCTACGAGCAGTACTTC
D gene: TRBD1; J gene: TRBJ1-3; V gene: TRBV19; clone size: few; CDR3 protein: CASRKQGRSGNTIYF; CDR3 DNA: TGTGCCAGTAGAAAACAGGGGCGGTCTGGAAACACCATATATTTT
D gene: .; J gene: TRBJ1-3; V gene: TRBV5-1; clone size: .; CDR3 protein: CASSTDMRNTIYF; CDR3 DNA: TGCGCCAGCAGCACGGACATGCGAAACACCATATATTTT
D gene: TRBD1; J gene: TRBJ1-2; V gene: TRBV28; clone size: once; CDR3 protein: CASRQGAQDYGYTF; CDR3 DNA: TGTGCCAGCAGACAGGGGGCGCAGGACTATGGCTACACCTTC
D gene: TRBD2; J gene: TRBJ2-3; V gene: TRBV5-1; clone size: once; CDR3 protein: CASSYGAGGSGESTDTQYF; CDR3 DNA: TGCGCCAGCAGTTATGGAGCGGGTGGTAGCGGGGAAAGCACAGATACGCAGTATTTT
D gene: .; J gene: TRBJ2-2; V gene: TRBV2; clone size: .; CDR3 protein: CASRRDLYTGELFF; CDR3 DNA: TGTGCCAGCAGGCGGGACTTATACACCGGGGAGCTGTTTTTT
D gene: .; J gene: TRBJ1-2; V gene: TRBV7-9; clone size: .; CDR3 protein: CASSLDSYGYTF; CDR3 DNA: TGTGCCAGCAGCTTAGACAGCTATGGCTACACCTTC